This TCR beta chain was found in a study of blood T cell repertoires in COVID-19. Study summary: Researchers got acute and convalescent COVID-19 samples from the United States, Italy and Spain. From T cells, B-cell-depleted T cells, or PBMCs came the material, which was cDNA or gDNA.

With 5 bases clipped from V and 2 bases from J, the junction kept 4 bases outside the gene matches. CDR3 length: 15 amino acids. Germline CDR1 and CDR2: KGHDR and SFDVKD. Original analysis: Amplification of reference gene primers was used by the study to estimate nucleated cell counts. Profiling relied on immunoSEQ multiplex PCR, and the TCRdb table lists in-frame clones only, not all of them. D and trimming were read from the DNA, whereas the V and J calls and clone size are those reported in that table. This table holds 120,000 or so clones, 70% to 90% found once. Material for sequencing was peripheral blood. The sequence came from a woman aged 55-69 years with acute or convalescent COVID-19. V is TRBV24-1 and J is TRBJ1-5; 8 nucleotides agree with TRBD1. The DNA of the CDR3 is TGTGCCACCAGTGGAGACAGGGGTGGCAATCAGCCCCAGCATTTT. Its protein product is CATSGDRGGNQPQHF.